Presented here are 31 T cell receptor beta chains from one specimen sequenced in a study of cytomegalovirus exposure and HLA in healthy donors. With 60 Vbeta and 13 Jbeta primers, the PCR was carried out. Repertoires were generated with immunoSEQ multiplex PCR, while TCRdb's copy carries only in-frame clones and drops some. Of 90,000 to 110,000 clones in the sample, 78% were seen once. Sequenced material: PBMCs. Receptors were obtained from a man aged 25 to 45 in good health and CMV-seronegative.

The V gene is TRBV6-6, the J gene TRBJ2-7; possibly TRBD1 for D (6 bases). Germline V lookup: CDR1 MNHNY, CDR2 SVGAGI (reference sequence). The CDR3 is 14 residues long. V lost 7 bases to trimming and J lost 2 bases, with 15 bases between them. The DNA for the CDR3 is TGTGCCAGCAATTTTCCGGACAGCCCCTACGAGCAGTACTTC. It specifies CASNFPDSPYEQYF.

The table lists this clone with a few counts. This chain connects TRBV12-2 to TRBJ2-7; TRBD2 reflects the table's D call only, with no check against the DNA. TRBV12-2 represents a pseudogene. The CDR3 has 17 amino acids. CDR3 nucleotides: TGTGCAAGTCGCTTAAAGTGCTGCGACCTAGCGTTAAAGGAGCAGTACTTC. This gives the protein CASRLKCCDLALKEQYF.

V usage is TRBV15 and J usage is TRBJ2-3; no clear D. Germline CDR1 LNHNV, CDR2 YYDKDF (reference sequence). CDR3 length equals 12 residues. V was shortened by 5 bases and J by 4 bases, with 7 bases between the two germline ends. For the CDR3, the DNA is TGTGCCACCAGCCCGAGGTCAGATACGCAGTATTTT. As protein: CATSPRSDTQYF.

V is TRBV29-1 and J is TRBJ2-1, with D perhaps TRBD2 (5 bases). Germline V lookup: CDR1 SQVTM, CDR2 ANQGSEA. This CDR3 is 14 amino acids long. Trimming left V 7 bases short and J 1 base short, with 14 bases between. CDR3 DNA sequence: TGCAGCGGGACCGGGGTAGGTTCCTACAATGAGCAGTTCTTC. It translates to CSGTGVGSYNEQFF.

DNA of the CDR3: TGCGCCAGCAGCCAAGTGTTTCTCGTCGGAAACACCATATATTTT. The encoded protein is CASSQVFLVGNTIYF. The rearrangement uses TRBV4-1 and TRBJ1-3; no clear D gene. The V end was cut by 1 base, the J end by 4 bases, with 11 bases between. Germline V lookup: CDR1 MGHRA, CDR2 YSYEKL. The CDR3 contains 15 residues.

The chain joins TRBV29-1 to TRBJ2-1; perhaps TRBD1 as D (6 bases). With 6 bases removed from V and 9 bases from J, the gap between germline ends came to 12 bases. Germline values: CDR1 SQVTM, CDR2 ANQGSEA. The CDR3 is 11 residues long. This chain's CDR3 is CSVETGPEQFF. The CDR3 DNA sequence: TGCAGCGTCGAAACAGGGCCTGAGCAGTTCTTC.

This clone was recorded a few times. The rearrangement joins TRBV10-3 to TRBJ1-6; 9 nucleotides match TRBD1. V shed 6 bases and J 7 bases; nucleotides not matched to a gene: 7. The CDR3 totals 15 residues. In germline, CDR1 is ENHRY, CDR2 SYGVKD. Written as DNA, the CDR3 is TGTGCCATCAGGCCTAGACAGGGGGAAAATTCACCCCTCCACTTT. Translated: CAIRPRQGENSPLHF.

The genes are TRBV6-1 and TRBJ1-1; the D is unclear. The CDR3 runs 12 residues. The V gene lost 2 bases and the J gene lost 10 bases, with 11 bases spanning the gap. Germline V lookup: CDR1 MNHNS, CDR2 SASEGT. This chain's CDR3 is CASSERGWVAFF. The CDR3 DNA sequence: TGTGCCAGCAGTGAACGAGGGTGGGTAGCTTTCTTT.

This chain joins TRBV4-3 and TRBJ2-5, with 8 bases matching TRBD1. The trim removed 0 bases at V and 5 bases at J, leaving 2 bases unmatched. The CDR3 runs to 14 residues. Germline V lookup: CDR1 LGHNA, CDR2 YSLEER. The CDR3 bases are TGCGCCAGCAGCCAAGAACAGGGGGACGAGACCCAGTACTTC. Residues: CASSQEQGDETQYF.

This chain uses TRBV9 with TRBJ1-4, with 8 bases fitting TRBD1. Unmatched junction bases numbered 9, after V lost 3 bases and J lost 8 bases. CDR3 length: 15 residues. Germline V gene data show CDR1 as SGDLS and CDR2 as YYNGEE. The CDR3 is CASSASPGTGEKLFF. DNA for the CDR3: TGTGCCAGCAGCGCCAGTCCCGGGACAGGCGAAAAACTGTTTTTT.

To note about this clone: This specimen includes other DNA sequences encoding the same CDR3. The chain recombines TRBV18 with TRBJ1-1; 11 bases agree with TRBD1. J was trimmed by 4 bases and V by 6 bases; bases with no gene match: 10. This CDR3 contains 16 residues. CDR1 KGHSH and CDR2 LQKENI come from the germline V gene. As DNA, the CDR3 is TGTGCCAGCTCCGTGGGGACAGGGGGAATTAGCACTGAAGCTTTCTTT. This gives the protein CASSVGTGGISTEAFF.

The chain has TRBV28 and TRBJ2-7; a possible D gene is TRBD2 (6 bases). CDR3 length: 14 residues. From germline, CDR1 is MDHEN and CDR2 SYDVKM. The V gene lost 3 bases and the J gene lost 7 bases, with 16 bases spanning the gap. The CDR3: CASSLSGSGKEQYF. CDR3 in DNA: TGTGCCAGCAGTTTGTCCGGGAGTGGAAAAGAGCAGTACTTC.

The chain employs TRBV4-3 and TRBJ1-2, with 9 bases that match TRBD1. Germline trimming cut 4 bases from V and 4 bases from J; bases unmatched to any gene: 16. CDR3 length: 18 amino acids. Germline V gives CDR1 LGHNA, CDR2 YSLEER. CDR3 nucleotide sequence: TGCGCCAGCAGCCCAGGGGTCACAGGGGGCGCGCGGAGCTATGGCTACACCTTC. Translating it yields CASSPGVTGGARSYGYTF.

The V and J genes are TRBV9 and TRBJ2-5, with D perhaps matching TRBD1 (6 bases). The CDR3 totals 17 residues. Germline loops: CDR1 SGDLS, CDR2 YYNGEE. V was clipped by 0 bases and J by 1 base, with 16 bases between them. This chain's CDR3 is CASSVGARQAGQETQYF. The CDR3 region has the DNA TGTGCCAGCAGCGTAGGAGCTCGACAGGCGGGCCAAGAGACCCAGTACTTC. The whole variable domain, filled in from reference TRBV9 and TRBJ2-5, reads DSGVTQTPKHLITATGQRVTLRCSPRSGDLSVYWYQQSLDQGLQFLIQYYNGEERAKGNILERFSAQQFPDLHSELNLSSLELGDSALYFCASSVGARQAGQETQYFGPGTRLLVL.

This chain connects TRBV7-9 to TRBJ1-5, with D possibly matching TRBD1 (6 bases). The CDR3 is 15 residues long. Germline V gives CDR1 SEHNR, CDR2 FQNEAQ (reference sequence). Trimming pared 1 base from V and 5 bases from J, leaving 12 bases between. DNA for the CDR3: TGTGCCAGCAGCTTAGGAACCCAGGGGTATCAGCCCCAGCATTTT. Protein: CASSLGTQGYQPQHF.

The V gene is TRBV5-1, the J gene TRBJ2-5; the D gene is possibly TRBD2 (6 bases). The CDR3 is 14 residues long. CDR1 is SGHRS, CDR2 YFSETQ, per germline. Deletions cut 7 bases from V and 0 bases from J, with 13 bases between. The CDR3 loop reads CASSGGGYQETQYF. The CDR3 DNA sequence: TGCGCCAGCTCCGGAGGAGGGTACCAAGAGACCCAGTACTTC. The full variable domain, its missing parts supplied by reference TRBV5-1 and TRBJ2-5, is KAGVTQTPRYLIKTRGQQVTLSCSPISGHRSVSWYQQTPGQGLQFLFEYFSETQRNKGNFPGRFSGRQFSNSRSEMNVSTLELGDSALYLCASSGGGYQETQYFGPGTRLLVL.

The CDR3 loop reads CASSQDEETQYF. The CDR3 bases are TGTGCCAGCAGCCAAGATGAGGAGACCCAGTACTTC. The chain uses TRBV4-2 and TRBJ2-5; D remains unclear. From germline, CDR1 is LGHNA and CDR2 YNFKEQ. Trimming removed 0 bases from V and 5 bases from J, with 4 bases in between. This CDR3 spans 12 amino acids.

With regard to this clone: A read error may account for a junction end that differs from germline. The chain uses TRBV9 and TRBJ1-3; 8 positions match TRBD1. This CDR3 is 14 amino acids long. From germline, CDR1 is SGDLS and CDR2 YYNGEE. The CDR3 spells CASSGTGTGNTIYF. The CDR3 DNA sequence: TGTGCCAGCAGCGGGACAGGGACTGGGAACACCATATATTTT.

The V gene is TRBV4-3, the J gene TRBJ2-5; possible D gene TRBD1, 6 bases. CDR1 is LGHNA, CDR2 YSLEER, per germline. The CDR3 runs to 16 residues. With 0 bases removed from V and 6 bases from J, the gap between germline ends came to 17 bases. This CDR3 reads CASSQEYPTGIKTQYF. The DNA for the CDR3 is TGCGCCAGCAGCCAAGAGTATCCCACAGGGATTAAGACCCAGTACTTC.

The J gene is TRBJ1-2, the V gene TRBV6-4, with 11 bases matching TRBD1. In germline, CDR1 is MRHNA, CDR2 SNTAGT. V shed 6 bases and J 5 bases; nucleotides not matched to a gene: 8. This CDR3 comprises 15 residues. The CDR3 protein is CASSVGTGGSYGYTF. As DNA, the CDR3 is TGTGCCAGCAGCGTAGGGACAGGGGGAAGTTATGGCTACACCTTC.

The chain has TRBV9 and TRBJ2-7; D unclear. Germline V gene sequence: CDR1 SGDLS, CDR2 YYNGEE. This CDR3 comprises 15 residues. Trimming shortened V by 0 bases and J by 0 bases, and 10 bases separated the two germline ends. CDR3 sequence reads: CASSVDSSSSYEQYF. CDR3 coding DNA: TGTGCCAGCAGCGTAGATTCTTCCAGCTCCTACGAGCAGTACTTC. Variable domain in full (rest from reference TRBV9 and TRBJ2-7): DSGVTQTPKHLITATGQRVTLRCSPRSGDLSVYWYQQSLDQGLQFLIQYYNGEERAKGNILERFSAQQFPDLHSELNLSSLELGDSALYFCASSVDSSSSYEQYFGPGTRLTVT.

This clone was picked up a small number of times. The V gene is TRBV2, the J gene TRBJ1-2, with a possible D match to TRBD1 (6 bases). The CDR3 totals 13 residues. Trimming took 6 bases from V and 8 from J, leaving 16 bases between them. Germline-derived CDR1 and CDR2 are SNHLY and FYNNEI. CDR3 DNA sequence: TGTGCCAGCAGCCTATACCGGGACACGGGCTACACCTTC. This translates into CASSLYRDTGYTF. The full variable domain, its missing parts supplied by reference TRBV2 and TRBJ1-2, is EPEVTQTPSHQVTQMGQEVILRCVPISNHLYFYWYRQILGQKVEFLVSFYNNEISEKSEIFDDQFSVERPDGSNFTLKIRSTKLEDSAMYFCASSLYRDTGYTFGSGTRLTVV.

CDR3 amino acids: CASRSLSSGAETQYF. The CDR3 DNA is TGCGCCAGCAGGTCTTTGTCTAGCGGGGCGGAGACCCAGTACTTC. V and J are TRBV5-1 and TRBJ2-5; 9 bases fit TRBD2. Germline V lookup: CDR1 SGHRS, CDR2 YFSETQ. Losses at the gene ends were 5 bases for V and 5 bases for J; bases not matched to a gene: 10. This CDR3 region has 15 residues.

The rearrangement links TRBV9 to TRBJ2-3, with 8 bases matching TRBD2. The germline V gene has CDR1 SGDLS and CDR2 YYNGEE. The CDR3 is made up of 15 amino acids. V trimming: 3 bases; J trimming: 2 bases; junction bases outside the gene matches: 5. CDR3 loop: CASSGLAGLTDTQYF. The CDR3 DNA reads TGTGCCAGCAGCGGATTAGCGGGGCTCACAGATACGCAGTATTTT.

The V and J genes are TRBV28 and TRBJ1-2, with 7 bases aligning to TRBD1. The CDR3 is made up of 15 amino acids. J lost 13 bases, V lost 3 bases, and 17 bases had no gene match. In germline, CDR1 is MDHEN, CDR2 SYDVKM. CDR3 sequence reads: CASSFSLGQGDRGTF. CDR3 coding DNA: TGTGCCAGCAGTTTTTCTCTGGGTCAGGGGGACCGGGGCACCTTC.

The chain uses TRBV28 and TRBJ2-7; 8 bases map to TRBD2. The V segment lost 5 bases and the J segment 8 bases; nucleotides outside the gene matches: 11. Germline-derived CDR1 and CDR2 are MDHEN and SYDVKM. The CDR3 is made up of 14 amino acids. This chain's CDR3 is CASSLSGTRIQQYF. As DNA, the CDR3 is TGTGCCAGCAGTCTTTCCGGGACTAGAATTCAGCAGTACTTC.

The chain joins TRBV4-1 to TRBJ1-1; no clear D. Per the germline V gene, CDR1 is MGHRA and CDR2 is YSYEKL. The CDR3 is 15 residues long. Trimming removed 1 base at V and 10 bases at J, with 19 bases between. CDR3 loop: CASSQGERLALGAFF. The CDR3 bases are TGCGCCAGCAGCCAAGGGGAGCGTCTGGCCTTAGGAGCTTTCTTT.

CDR3 region: CSVATGTGLYSGANVLTF. CDR3 bases: TGCAGCGTCGCCACGGGGACAGGGTTATACTCTGGGGCCAACGTCCTGACTTTC. The rearrangement links TRBV29-1 to TRBJ2-6; 9 bases map to TRBD1. CDR1 is SQVTM and CDR2 is ANQGSEA in the germline V gene. The V and J ends lost 6 bases and 0 bases, in that order; junction bases with no gene match: 12. The CDR3 has 18 residues.

The genes are TRBV7-6 and TRBJ2-5; a weak D match, TRBD1 (5 bases). The DNA end favors TRBJ2-7, so the J call may be wrong. This CDR3 contains 14 residues. The germline gives CDR1 SGHVS, CDR2 FNYEAQ. The CDR3 loop is CASSLDSGSYEQYF. CDR3 nucleotide sequence: TGTGCCAGCAGCTTAGACTCAGGGTCCTACGAGCAGTACTTC.

J is TRBJ2-7 and V is TRBV27, with 8 bases aligning to TRBD1. This CDR3 has 16 amino acids. The germline V gene encodes CDR1 MNHEY and CDR2 SMNVEV (reference sequence). The trim removed 4 bases at V and 3 bases at J, leaving 11 bases unmatched. CDR3 DNA sequence: TGTGCCAGCAGTTACGAGGGGCAGGGGGCCTTCTACGAGCAGTACTTC. It specifies CASSYEGQGAFYEQYF.

The chain links TRBV19 to TRBJ1-1, with D possibly being TRBD1 (5 bases). In germline, CDR1 is LNHDA, CDR2 SQIVND (reference sequence). The ends were cut back, 4 bases at V and 2 bases at J, with 8 bases in the middle. The CDR3 has 13 residues. CDR3 in amino acids: CASSTTVNTEAFF. CDR3 DNA sequence: TGTGCCAGTAGTACGACAGTAAACACTGAAGCTTTCTTT.